These 2 T cell receptor beta chains originate from one sample sequenced in a study of blood T cell repertoires in COVID-19 (dated by TCRdb to about 2020). Library creation used the immunoSEQ multiplex PCR assay. TCRdb carries this immuneACCESS record with in-frame sequences only. Its versions omit some clonotypes, under half of them owing to an unresolved V gene in the studies checked, with the rest unexplained. The sample table lists approximately 250,000 clones, more than 80% of them with a count of one. The ten top clones hold over 2% of the sample. The material sequenced was peripheral blood. These receptors were collected from a man aged 25-40 years who had recovered from COVID-19.

The rearrangement joins TRBV11-1 to TRBJ2-7; a weak D match, TRBD2 (5 bases). Per germline, CDR1 SGHAT and CDR2 FQDESV (reference sequence). This CDR3 spans 15 amino acids. Trimming took 8 bases from V and 2 from J, leaving 19 bases between them. The CDR3 loop is CASASPGRVAYEQYF. Here the CDR3 DNA reads TGTGCCAGCGCCTCCCCGGGAAGGGTAGCCTACGAGCAGTACTTC.

The chain combines TRBV7-2 with TRBJ1-5; 7 bases map to TRBD1. V was pared by 5 bases and J by 1 base, with 11 bases of the junction left unmatched. CDR3 length: 17 amino acids. Looked up from germline, CDR1 is SGHTA and CDR2 is FQGNSA. This chain's CDR3 is CASSQESGTVSNQPQHF. DNA for the CDR3: TGTGCCAGCAGCCAAGAATCCGGGACAGTCAGCAATCAGCCCCAGCATTTT.